The rows below give T cell receptor beta chains drawn from one sample of a study of Ad26.COV2.S vaccination and SARS-CoV-2 variants. The data were produced by immunoSEQ multiplex PCR, yet TCRdb's version contains in-frame clones alone and is incomplete. The repertoire holds about 350,000 clones, with about 92% as singletons. The specimen was peripheral blood, collected after recovery from COVID-19. The receptor set was obtained from a human donor who had recovered from COVID-19. Both conserved end residues are part of each CDR3. The D gene is left open where the match is weak.

d_gene	v_gene	j_gene	CDR3aa	CDR3nt
-	TRBV14	TRBJ2-5	CASSSGGETQYF	TGTGCCAGCAGTTCTGGGGGAGAGACCCAGTACTTC
TRBD1	TRBV6-1	TRBJ1-5	CASSEAVGQGNQPQHF	TGTGCCAGCAGTGAAGCGGTCGGACAGGGCAATCAGCCCCAGCATTTT
-	TRBV15	TRBJ2-3	CATSGPRSTGDTQYF	TGTGCCACCAGCGGCCCCAGGTCAACGGGAGATACGCAGTATTTT
TRBD2	TRBV11-1	TRBJ2-5	CASSLGVGRGEETQYF	TGTGCCAGCAGCTTAGGGGTCGGGCGGGGGGAAGAGACCCAGTACTTC
-	TRBV6-6	TRBJ2-7	CASSFGGTYEQYF	TGTGCCAGCAGTTTCGGCGGGACCTACGAGCAGTACTTC
-	TRBV5-6	TRBJ1-3	CASSLGFSGNTIYF	TGTGCCAGCAGCTTGGGATTCTCTGGAAACACCATATATTTT
TRBD2	TRBV5-1	TRBJ2-3	CASTLFSGGTTDTQYF	TGCGCCAGCACCCTATTCAGCGGGGGTACCACAGATACGCAGTATTTT
TRBD1	TRBV9	TRBJ1-6	CASSSRTGVGSPLHF	TGTGCCAGCAGCTCCCGGACAGGGGTTGGATCACCCCTCCACTTT
TRBD1	TRBV5-1	TRBJ1-1	CASSLVTTGVNTEAFF	TGCGCCAGCAGCTTGGTAACGACAGGGGTGAACACTGAAGCTTTCTTT
-	TRBV13	TRBJ2-6	CASSLEHRRRRGSSGANVLTF	TGTGCCAGCAGCTTAGAGCATCGGCGGCGACGGGGAAGCTCTGGGGCCAACGTCCTGACTTTC
TRBD1	TRBV12-5	TRBJ1-5	CASGLGQGEQPQHF	TGTGCTAGTGGTTTGGGACAGGGAGAACAGCCCCAGCATTTT
-	TRBV29-1	TRBJ1-2	CSVDDTHGYTF	TGCAGCGTTGATGACACCCATGGCTACACCTTC
-	TRBV6-2/TRBV6-3	TRBJ1-1	CASSSIKGGINTEAFF	TGTGCCAGCAGTTCGATAAAAGGGGGGATAAACACTGAAGCTTTCTTT
TRBD1	TRBV5-1	TRBJ2-1	CASSLVQGQANNEQFF	TGCGCCAGCAGCTTGGTTCAGGGACAGGCGAACAATGAGCAGTTCTTC
TRBD1	TRBV27	TRBJ1-3	CASSLKAGGRNTIYF	TGTGCCAGCAGTTTAAAGGCAGGGGGTCGAAACACCATATATTTT
-	TRBV6-2/TRBV6-3	TRBJ2-7	CASSSLDRGGGDEQYF	TGTGCCAGCAGTTCCCTCGATAGGGGGGGCGGCGACGAGCAGTACTTC
-	TRBV25-1	TRBJ1-2	CASSGKTGSVGYTF	TGTGCCAGCAGTGGGAAAACAGGGTCGGTTGGCTACACCTTC
-	TRBV7-9	TRBJ1-4	CASSVQPTNEKLFF	TGTGCCAGCAGCGTACAGCCAACTAATGAAAAACTGTTTTTT